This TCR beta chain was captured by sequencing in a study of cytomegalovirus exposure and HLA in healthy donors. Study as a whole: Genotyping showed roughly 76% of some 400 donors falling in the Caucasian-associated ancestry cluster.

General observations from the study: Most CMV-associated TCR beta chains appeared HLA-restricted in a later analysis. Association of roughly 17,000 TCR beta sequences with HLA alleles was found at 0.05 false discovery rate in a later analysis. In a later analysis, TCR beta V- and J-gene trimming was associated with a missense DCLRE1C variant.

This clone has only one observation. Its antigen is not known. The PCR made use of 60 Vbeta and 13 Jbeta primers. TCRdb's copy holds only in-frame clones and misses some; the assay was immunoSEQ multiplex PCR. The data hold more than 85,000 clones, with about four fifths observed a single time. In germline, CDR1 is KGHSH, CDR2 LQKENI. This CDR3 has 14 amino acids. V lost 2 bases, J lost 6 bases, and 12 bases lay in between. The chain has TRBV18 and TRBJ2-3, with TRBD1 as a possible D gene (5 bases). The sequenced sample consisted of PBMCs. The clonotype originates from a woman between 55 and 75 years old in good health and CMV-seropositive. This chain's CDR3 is CASSPRGRADTQYF. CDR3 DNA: TGTGCCAGCTCACCAAGGGGTAGGGCGGATACGCAGTATTTT.